This TCR beta chain stems from a study of tumor and adjacent non-tumor tissue in lung cancer. Overall study: Each sample yielded roughly 4.2 million productive TCRbeta reads on average.

TCRbeta libraries were built with three rounds of nested PCR, modified from ARM-PCR. TCRdb itself ran the multiplex PCR reads through MiXCR, one entry per CDR3 protein. The table records more than 75,000 distinct CDR3 sequences, about 80% of them present only once. Findings of the study overall: In normal lung, the top 100 clones were significantly more dominant than in tumor.

The template was RNA from unsorted bulk tissue. More than 3 cm separated this lung sample from the edge of the tumor. As concerns this clonotype: Its antigen remains unidentified. Sequence at one end of the junction differs from germline and may be a read error.

CDR3 length: 15 amino acids. Germline V gene data show CDR1 as MNHNS and CDR2 as SASEGT. V gene TRBV6-1 combines with J gene TRBJ2-2, with D possibly TRBD1 on 7 matching bases. The specimen sequenced was distant non-tumor lung tissue. This clonotype was obtained from a man in his 60s with small cell lung cancer. CDR3 bases: TGTGCCAACAGTGAGACTAGGGGGCAAGTCGGAGAGCTGTTTTTT. It encodes CANSETRGQVGELFF.